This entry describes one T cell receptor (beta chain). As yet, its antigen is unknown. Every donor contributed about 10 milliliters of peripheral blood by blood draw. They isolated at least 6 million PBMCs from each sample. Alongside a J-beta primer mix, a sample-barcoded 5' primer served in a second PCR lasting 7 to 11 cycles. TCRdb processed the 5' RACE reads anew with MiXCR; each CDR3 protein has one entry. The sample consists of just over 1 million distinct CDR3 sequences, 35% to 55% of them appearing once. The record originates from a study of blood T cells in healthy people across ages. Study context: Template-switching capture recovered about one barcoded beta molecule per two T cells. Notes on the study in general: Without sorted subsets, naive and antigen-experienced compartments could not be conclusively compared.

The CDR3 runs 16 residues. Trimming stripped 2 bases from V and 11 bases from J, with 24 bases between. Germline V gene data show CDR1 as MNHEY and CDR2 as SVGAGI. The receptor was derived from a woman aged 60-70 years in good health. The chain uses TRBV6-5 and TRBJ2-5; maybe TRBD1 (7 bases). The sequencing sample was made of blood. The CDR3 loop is CASSYVSGSGGWEQYF. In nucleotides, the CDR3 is TGTGCCAGCAGTTACGTGTCCGGGTCAGGGGGGTGGGAGCAGTACTTC.